This is a list of T cell receptor beta chains from one sample in a study of technical replicates of blood from a handful of donors. The repertoire was sequenced with immunoSEQ multiplex PCR; TCRdb's copy has only in-frame clones and lacks some. The table records approximately 80,000 clones, 75% to 90% of them present only once. Material: T cells isolated from PBMCs. These receptors were obtained from a human donor in good health. The CDR3 runs from the conserved cysteine through the conserved F or W. D genes are given only for firm matches. A clone size is listed for some rows: how often the clone was seen (once, few, many), or a class if it is expanded.

>.|TRBV5-1|once|TRBJ2-2
CASSWDSDGPEGTGELFF
TGCGCCAGCAGCTGGGACTCGGACGGACCCGAGGGCACCGGGGAGCTGTTTTTT
>.|TRBV7-3|.|TRBJ2-2
CASSLSRDTGELFF
TGTGCCAGCAGCTTATCTCGGGACACCGGGGAGCTGTTTTTT
>.|TRBV27|.|TRBJ1-1
CASSSRQGTEAFF
TGTGCCAGCAGTTCCCGTCAGGGGACTGAAGCTTTCTTT
>.|TRBV7-9|.|TRBJ1-1
CASSLTVDVSVNTEAFF
TGTGCCAGCAGCCTTACAGTTGACGTATCGGTGAACACTGAAGCTTTCTTT
>.|TRBV27|.|TRBJ1-2
CASSFLDGTSYGYTF
TGTGCCAGCAGTTTCCTCGACGGGACATCCTATGGCTACACCTTC
>.|TRBV4-3|.|TRBJ2-7
CASSQGYRSSYEQYF
TGCGCCAGCAGCCAAGGGTACAGGAGCTCCTACGAGCAGTACTTC
>TRBD2|TRBV5-1|.|TRBJ2-1
CASSVTSGTYNEQFF
TGCGCCAGCAGCGTGACTAGCGGGACGTACAATGAGCAGTTCTTC
>.|TRBV4-2|.|TRBJ1-5
CASSQNRENQPQHF
TGTGCCAGCAGCCAAAACAGAGAGAATCAGCCCCAGCATTTT
>TRBD1|TRBV7-9|.|TRBJ1-3
CASRTGGESGNTIYF
TGTGCCAGCAGAACAGGGGGCGAGTCTGGAAACACCATATATTTT
>.|TRBV28|once|TRBJ1-4
CASSLRQTAPNEKLFF
TGTGCCAGCAGTTTACGCCAGACAGCCCCTAATGAAAAACTGTTTTTT
>.|TRBV6-1|.|TRBJ1-2
CASSEGTAVYGYTF
TGTGCCAGCAGTGAAGGAACAGCGGTCTATGGCTACACCTTC
>.|TRBV27|.|TRBJ2-1
CASSFARNNEQFF
TGTGCCAGCAGTTTCGCGAGGAACAATGAGCAGTTCTTC
>.|TRBV7-2|.|TRBJ2-3
CASSDNGRLVVMTDTQYF
TGTGCCAGCAGCGACAACGGAAGACTAGTCGTCATGACAGATACGCAGTATTTT
>TRBD2|TRBV6-5|.|TRBJ2-1
CASSLLAGVSNEQFF
TGTGCCAGCAGCCTACTAGCGGGAGTCAGCAATGAGCAGTTCTTC
>.|TRBV10-2|.|TRBJ2-6
CASSATGAGANVLTF
TGCGCCAGCAGTGCCACAGGAGCTGGGGCCAACGTCCTGACTTTC
>TRBD2|TRBV7-9|once|TRBJ2-7
CASSLGVEREHEQYF
TGTGCCAGCAGCTTAGGGGTGGAGCGGGAGCACGAGCAGTACTTC
>TRBD1|TRBV5-4|.|TRBJ1-3
CASSPTGTVGNTIYF
TGTGCCAGCAGCCCGACAGGGACGGTGGGAAACACCATATATTTT
>TRBD1|TRBV7-3|.|TRBJ2-2
CASSLTGQTTGELFF
TGTGCCAGCAGCTTAACGGGACAGACCACCGGGGAGCTGTTTTTT
>TRBD1|TRBV6-1|.|TRBJ2-7
CASSVAGGVDEQYF
TGTGCCAGCAGTGTTGCAGGGGGTGTGGACGAGCAGTACTTC
>.|TRBV28|.|TRBJ2-1
CASTQGTEQFF
TGTGCCAGCACTCAGGGTACTGAGCAGTTCTTC
>.|TRBV4-1|once|TRBJ1-3
CASRHSLRTSGNTIYF
TGCGCCAGCAGGCATTCGTTACGGACTTCTGGAAACACCATATATTTT
>TRBD2|TRBV4-2|.|TRBJ2-1
CASSQQAGGSYNEQFF
TGTGCCAGCAGCCAACAAGCGGGAGGCTCCTACAATGAGCAGTTCTTC
>TRBD1|TRBV4-1|once|TRBJ2-7
CASSQGGQGNHEQYF
TGCGCCAGCAGCCAAGGGGGACAGGGAAATCACGAGCAGTACTTC
>.|TRBV9|.|TRBJ1-5
CASSLGGNSNQPQHF
TGTGCCAGCAGCCTGGGGGGTAATAGCAATCAGCCCCAGCATTTT
>TRBD2|TRBV9|.|TRBJ2-3
CASSVGLATSTDTQYF
TGTGCCAGCAGCGTCGGACTAGCGACTAGCACAGATACGCAGTATTTT
>.|TRBV7-2|.|TRBJ2-7
CASSALFREVEYEQYF
TGTGCCAGCAGCGCCCTCTTTAGGGAGGTAGAATACGAGCAGTACTTC
>TRBD2|TRBV7-2|.|TRBJ2-3
CASSLDPAGVTDTQYF
TGTGCCAGCAGCTTAGACCCAGCGGGAGTTACAGATACGCAGTATTTT
>.|TRBV5-3|.|TRBJ2-2
CARSSAQVRGTGELFF
TGTGCCAGAAGCTCAGCACAGGTGCGGGGCACCGGGGAGCTGTTTTTT
>TRBD2|TRBV9|once|TRBJ2-1
CASSVGTSGSYNEQFF
TGTGCCAGCAGCGTAGGGACTAGCGGGAGCTACAATGAGCAGTTCTTC
>TRBD2|TRBV29-1|.|TRBJ2-1
CSVVAGENEQFF
TGCAGCGTCGTAGCGGGGGAGAATGAGCAGTTCTTC
>.|TRBV5-1|.|TRBJ1-2
CASSLAQGYGYTF
TGCGCCAGCAGCTTGGCGCAGGGTTATGGCTACACCTTC
>TRBD1|TRBV4-3|.|TRBJ1-4
CASSQGTGGRNEKLFF
TGCGCCAGCAGCCAAGGGACAGGGGGCCGTAATGAAAAACTGTTTTTT
>TRBD1|TRBV9|.|TRBJ1-2
CASSGTGAYGYTF
TGTGCCAGCAGCGGGACAGGCGCCTATGGCTACACCTTC
>TRBD2|TRBV10-1|.|TRBJ2-3
CANPPSGRPDTQYF
TGCGCCAACCCCCCTAGCGGGAGGCCGGATACGCAGTATTTT
>.|TRBV18|.|TRBJ1-1
CASSPSRGIPEAFF
TGTGCCAGCTCACCATCTCGGGGGATCCCTGAAGCTTTCTTT
>TRBD2|TRBV14|once|TRBJ2-1
CASSQDPAGGEQFF
TGTGCCAGCAGCCAAGATCCAGCGGGAGGTGAGCAGTTCTTC
>TRBD2|TRBV18|.|TRBJ2-7
CASSHRLAGVDEQYF
TGTGCCAGCTCACACCGACTAGCGGGAGTAGACGAGCAGTACTTC
>.|TRBV20-1|.|TRBJ1-1
CSPGKNTEAFF
TGCAGTCCCGGTAAGAACACTGAAGCTTTCTTT
>.|TRBV29-1|.|TRBJ1-2
CSVEQGNYGYTF
TGCAGCGTTGAACAGGGGAACTATGGCTACACCTTC
>TRBD2|TRBV11-1|few|TRBJ2-1
CASSLAGGRVMNEQFF
TGTGCCAGCAGCTTAGCTGGCGGGAGGGTTATGAATGAGCAGTTCTTC
>TRBD1|TRBV28|.|TRBJ1-3
CASSRQGVGNTIYF
TGTGCCAGCAGCCGACAGGGAGTTGGAAACACCATATATTTT
>.|TRBV29-1|once|TRBJ2-7
CSVEGLKSGSAYEQYF
TGCAGCGTTGAAGGTCTGAAATCCGGGAGTGCTTACGAGCAGTACTTC
>.|TRBV9|few|TRBJ2-7
CASSVAGGISYEQYF
TGTGCCAGCAGCGTAGCTGGAGGTATCTCCTACGAGCAGTACTTC
>TRBD2|TRBV6-5|.|TRBJ2-7
CASSSLAGGPSEQYF
TGTGCCAGCAGTTCCTTAGCGGGAGGGCCGAGCGAGCAGTACTTC
>.|TRBV5-1|.|TRBJ2-1
CASSPPPYNEQFF
TGCGCCAGCAGCCCCCCTCCCTACAATGAGCAGTTCTTC
>TRBD1|TRBV28|once|TRBJ2-7
CASSPGGPTSYEQYF
TGTGCCAGCAGCCCAGGGGGACCGACCTCCTACGAGCAGTACTTC